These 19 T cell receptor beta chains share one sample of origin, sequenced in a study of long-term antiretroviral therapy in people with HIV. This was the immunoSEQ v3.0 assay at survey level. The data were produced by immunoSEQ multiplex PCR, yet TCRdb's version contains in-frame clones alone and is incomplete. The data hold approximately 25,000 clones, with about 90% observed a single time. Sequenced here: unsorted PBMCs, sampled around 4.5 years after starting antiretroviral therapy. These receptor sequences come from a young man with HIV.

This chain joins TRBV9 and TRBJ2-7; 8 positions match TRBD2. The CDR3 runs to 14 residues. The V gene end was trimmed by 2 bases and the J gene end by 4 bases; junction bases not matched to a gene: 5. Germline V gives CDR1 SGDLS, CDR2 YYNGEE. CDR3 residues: CASSVGLAGYEQYF. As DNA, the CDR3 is TGTGCCAGCAGCGTTGGTCTAGCGGGTTACGAGCAGTACTTC.

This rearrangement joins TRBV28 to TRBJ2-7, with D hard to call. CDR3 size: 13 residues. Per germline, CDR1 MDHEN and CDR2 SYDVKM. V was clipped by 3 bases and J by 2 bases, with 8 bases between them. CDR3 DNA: TGTGCCAGCAGTTTGGGCGGAACCTACGAGCAGTACTTC. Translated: CASSLGGTYEQYF.

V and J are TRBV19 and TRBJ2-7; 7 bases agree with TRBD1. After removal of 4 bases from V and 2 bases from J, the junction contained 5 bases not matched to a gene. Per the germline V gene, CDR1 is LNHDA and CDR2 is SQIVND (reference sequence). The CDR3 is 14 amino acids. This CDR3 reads CASSTQGTPYEQYF. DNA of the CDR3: TGTGCCAGTAGTACACAGGGGACCCCCTACGAGCAGTACTTC. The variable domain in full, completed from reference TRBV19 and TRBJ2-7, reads DGGITQSPKYLFRKEGQNVTLSCEQNLNHDAMYWYRQDPGQGLRLIYYSQIVNDFQKGDIAEGYSVSREKKESFPLTVTSAQKNPTAFYLCASSTQGTPYEQYFGPGTRLTVT.

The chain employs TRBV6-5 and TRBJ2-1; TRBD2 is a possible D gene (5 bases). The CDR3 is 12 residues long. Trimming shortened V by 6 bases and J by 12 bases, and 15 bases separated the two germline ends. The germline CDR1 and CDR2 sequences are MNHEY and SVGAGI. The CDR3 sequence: CASSPSRAVQFF. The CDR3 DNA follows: TGTGCCAGCAGCCCCTCTAGAGCGGTGCAGTTCTTC.

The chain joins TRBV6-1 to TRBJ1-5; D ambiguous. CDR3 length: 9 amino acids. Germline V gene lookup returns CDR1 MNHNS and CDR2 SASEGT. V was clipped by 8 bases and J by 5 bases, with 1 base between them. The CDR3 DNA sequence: TGTGCCAGCGATCAGCCCCAGCATTTT. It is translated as CASDQPQHF.

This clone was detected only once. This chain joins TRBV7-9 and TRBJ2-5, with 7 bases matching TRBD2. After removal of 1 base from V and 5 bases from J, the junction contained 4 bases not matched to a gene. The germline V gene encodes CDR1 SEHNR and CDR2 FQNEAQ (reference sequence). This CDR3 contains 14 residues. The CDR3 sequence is CASSLGTSWETQYF. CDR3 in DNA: TGTGCCAGCAGCTTAGGGACTAGTTGGGAGACCCAGTACTTC.

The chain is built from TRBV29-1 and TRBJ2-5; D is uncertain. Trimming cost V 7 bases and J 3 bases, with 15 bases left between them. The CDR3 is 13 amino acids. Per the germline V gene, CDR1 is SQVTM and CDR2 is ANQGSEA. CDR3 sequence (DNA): TGCAGCGGAGAGAGGATGGGTAAAGAGACCCAGTACTTC. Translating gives CSGERMGKETQYF.

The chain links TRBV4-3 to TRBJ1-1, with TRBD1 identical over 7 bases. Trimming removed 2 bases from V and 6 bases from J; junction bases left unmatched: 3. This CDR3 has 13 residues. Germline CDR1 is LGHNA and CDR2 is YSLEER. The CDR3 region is CASSQTGDAEAFF. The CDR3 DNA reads TGCGCCAGCAGCCAAACAGGGGACGCTGAAGCTTTCTTT.

CDR3 region: CASSLVGHDTGELFF. The CDR3 nucleotides read TGCGCCAGCAGCTTGGTGGGACACGACACCGGGGAGCTGTTTTTT. This chain joins TRBV5-1 and TRBJ2-2; possibly TRBD1 for D (6 bases). The CDR3 is made up of 15 amino acids. V shed 0 bases and J shed 3 bases, with 9 bases lying between them. Looked up from germline, CDR1 is SGHRS and CDR2 is YFSETQ.

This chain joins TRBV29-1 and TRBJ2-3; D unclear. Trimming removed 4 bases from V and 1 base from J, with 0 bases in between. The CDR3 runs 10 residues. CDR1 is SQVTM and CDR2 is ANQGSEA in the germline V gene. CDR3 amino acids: CSVGTDTQYF. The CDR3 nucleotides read TGCAGCGTTGGCACAGATACGCAGTATTTT.

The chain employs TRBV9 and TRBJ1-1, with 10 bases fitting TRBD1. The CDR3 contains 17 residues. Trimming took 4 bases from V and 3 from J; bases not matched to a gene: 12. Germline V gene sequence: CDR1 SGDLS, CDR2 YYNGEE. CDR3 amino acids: CASSPLLGTGADTEAFF. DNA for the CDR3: TGTGCCAGCAGCCCGCTACTCGGGACAGGGGCGGACACTGAAGCTTTCTTT.

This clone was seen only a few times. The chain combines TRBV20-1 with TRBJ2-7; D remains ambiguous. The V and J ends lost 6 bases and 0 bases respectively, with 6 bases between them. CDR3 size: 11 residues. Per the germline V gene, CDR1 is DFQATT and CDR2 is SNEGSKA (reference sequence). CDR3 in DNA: TGCAGTGCCCGTCACTCCTACGAGCAGTACTTC. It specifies CSARHSYEQYF.

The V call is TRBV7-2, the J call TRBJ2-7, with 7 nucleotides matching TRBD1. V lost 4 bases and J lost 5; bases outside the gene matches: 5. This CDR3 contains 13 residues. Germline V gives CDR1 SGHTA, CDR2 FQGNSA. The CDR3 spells CASSYRGPDEQYF. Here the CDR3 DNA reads TGTGCCAGCAGCTACAGGGGCCCGGACGAGCAGTACTTC.

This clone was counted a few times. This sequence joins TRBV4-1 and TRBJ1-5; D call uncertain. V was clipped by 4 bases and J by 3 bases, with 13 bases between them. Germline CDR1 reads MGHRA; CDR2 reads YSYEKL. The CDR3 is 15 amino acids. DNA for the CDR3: TGCGCCAGCAGCCCCCATGACACTTTCAATCAGCCCCAGCATTTT. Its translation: CASSPHDTFNQPQHF.

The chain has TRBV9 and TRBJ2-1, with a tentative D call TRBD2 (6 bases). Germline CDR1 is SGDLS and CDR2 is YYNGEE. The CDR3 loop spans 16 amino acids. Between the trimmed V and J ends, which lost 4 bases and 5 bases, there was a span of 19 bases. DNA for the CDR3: TGTGCCAGCAGCCGCCTAGGTTCGGGACTCGACAATGAGCAGTTCTTC. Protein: CASSRLGSGLDNEQFF.

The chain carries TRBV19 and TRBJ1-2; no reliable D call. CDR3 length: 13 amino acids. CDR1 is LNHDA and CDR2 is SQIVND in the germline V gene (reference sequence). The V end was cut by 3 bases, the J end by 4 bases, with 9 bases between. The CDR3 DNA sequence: TGTGCCAGTAGTATCCGGCCGCCCTATGGCTACACCTTC. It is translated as CASSIRPPYGYTF.

CDR3 in DNA: TGTGCCAGCAGCCGCCGGACAGGGGGCAGAAGTAATGAAAAACTGTTTTTT. It yields the protein CASSRRTGGRSNEKLFF. J is TRBJ1-4 and V is TRBV5-6; 11 nucleotides agree with TRBD1. CDR1 is SGHDT and CDR2 is YYEEEE in the germline V gene. This CDR3 spans 17 amino acids. V shed 4 bases, J shed 4 bases, and the junction held 9 bases outside the gene matches.

The CDR3 loop is CASSLVQRRGNNPGELFF. Here the CDR3 DNA reads TGTGCCAGCAGCTTAGTTCAACGGAGGGGCAACAACCCCGGGGAGCTGTTTTTT. The V call is TRBV7-8, the J call TRBJ2-2; weak D call: TRBD2 (6 bases). Trimming took off 1 base at V and 6 bases at J, with 21 bases between the two ends. CDR3 length equals 18 residues. Per germline, CDR1 SGHVS and CDR2 FQNEAQ.

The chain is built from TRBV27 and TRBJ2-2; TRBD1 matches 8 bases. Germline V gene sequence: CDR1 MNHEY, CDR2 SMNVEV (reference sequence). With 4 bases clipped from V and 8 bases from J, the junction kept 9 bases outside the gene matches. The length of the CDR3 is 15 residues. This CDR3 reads CASSSFPDRAGELFF. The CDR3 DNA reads TGTGCCAGCAGTTCCTTCCCGGACAGGGCGGGGGAGCTGTTTTTT.